The clone carrying this T cell receptor beta chain came up once. The antigen is not known. The source of the sample is a study of T cell responses to AZD1222 COVID-19 vaccine. Trimming shortened V by 2 bases and J by 8 bases, and 19 bases separated the two germline ends. Germline V CDR1 and CDR2: GTSNPN, SVGIG (reference sequence). There are 15 residues in the CDR3. TCRdb's table, derived via immunoSEQ multiplex PCR, lists solely in-frame clones and lacks some. The top ten clones hold around 4.5% of a sample with fewer than 110,000 clones, about nine tenths of them seen once. Study-wide results and limits: Spike-specific TCR breadth and depth went up after people got two AZD1222 doses. Repertoires were obtained solely post-peak T cell response. Epitopes outside B.1.351 and B.1.1.7 mutated regions reportedly drew nearly half of spike TCRs. Clonal diversity was possibly underestimated, and the donors were mostly white British, with more females.

This clonotype was sampled from an adult in good health. The genes are TRBV30 and TRBJ2-1; tentative D call: TRBD2 (5 bases). The material sequenced was peripheral blood, taken on day 0 of AZD1222 vaccination. CDR3 loop: CAWSTISRTLYEQFF. For the CDR3, the DNA is TGTGCCTGGAGTACTATTTCTCGGACTCTGTATGAGCAGTTCTTC. The complete variable domain, with remaining parts taken from reference TRBV30 and TRBJ2-1, reads SQTIHQWPATLVQPVGSPLSLECTVEGTSNPNLYWYRQAAGRGLQLLFYSVGIGQISSEVPQNLSASRPQDRQFILSSKKLLLSDSGFYLCAWSTISRTLYEQFFGPGTRLTVL.